This TCR beta chain was captured by sequencing in a study of graft-versus-host responses after intestinal transplantation. Overall study: Recipients obtained multivisceral, liver-intestinal, or isolated intestinal transplants. Once they had received anti-thymocyte globulin induction, all recipients took tacrolimus and steroids for around three years.

Study-level results: GvH clones occurred in recipient marrow; some first appeared in ileum or blood. Early HvG declines after transplant were associated with peak circulating GvH clone levels.

The CDR3 is made up of 11 amino acids. CDR1 and CDR2 (germline): DFQATT, SNEGSKA (reference sequence). V was shortened by 6 bases and J by 3 bases, with 9 bases between the two germline ends. This clone was seen a single time. What it recognizes is unknown. Measured with immunoSEQ multiplex PCR; TCRdb has only the in-frame clones, and not every one. The sample records approximately 82,000 clones, approximately 92% being singletons. The rearrangement joins TRBV20-1 to TRBJ2-7; TRBD1 is a possible D gene (6 bases). Sequences were derived from unstimulated CD8+ T cells sorted from spleen or lymph node cells, sampled before transplant. The clonotype originates from a human donor who was the organ donor for an intestinal transplant. CDR3 loop: CSARQVYEQYF. The CDR3 coding sequence is TGCAGTGCGAGACAGGTCTACGAGCAGTACTTC.